These 10 T cell receptor beta chains were all obtained from the same sample, sequenced in a study of blood T cell repertoires in COVID-19 (dated by TCRdb to 2018 to 2020). Libraries were prepared through the immunoSEQ multiplex PCR assay. TCRdb limited this immuneACCESS table to in-frame rearrangements with V and J called. A share of clones is missing; checked studies link under half to unresolved V genes, and the rest is unexplained. Here the sample has 150,000 or so clones; roughly 90% occur a single time. The biggest ten clones account for 1% to 1.5% of the sample. The sequencing sample was made of PBMCs or T cells enriched from blood (not recorded which). The receptor set was obtained from a woman younger than 45 with acute COVID-19.

The chain uses TRBV19 and TRBJ2-1; 11 positions agree with TRBD2. The length of the CDR3 is 16 residues. Germline assignment: CDR1 LNHDA and CDR2 SQIVND (reference sequence). Losses at the gene ends were 9 bases for V and 6 bases for J; bases not matched to a gene: 13. The CDR3 loop is CASTNPRLAGFNEQFF. The DNA of the CDR3 is TGTGCCAGCACGAACCCCCGACTAGCGGGATTCAATGAGCAGTTCTTC.

V usage is TRBV28 and J usage is TRBJ1-4; D call uncertain. This CDR3 has 14 residues. Between the trimmed V and J ends, which lost 5 bases and 8 bases, there was a span of 15 bases. Germline values: CDR1 MDHEN, CDR2 SYDVKM. In DNA, the CDR3 is TGTGCCAGCAGTGTTATGGCGGGAGAAGAAAAACTGTTTTTT. Translating gives CASSVMAGEEKLFF.

The rearrangement links TRBV3-1 (or the pseudogene TRBV3-2) to TRBJ1-6; no firm D call. Germline lookup yields CDR1 LGHDT and CDR2 YNNKEL (reference sequence). Trimming cost V 1 base and J 9 bases, with 7 bases left between them. The CDR3 is 13 amino acids. The CDR3 DNA follows: TGTGCCAGCAGCCAAGTTTGGAGTTCACCCCTCCACTTT. Protein: CASSQVWSSPLHF.

The V gene is TRBV19, the J gene TRBJ2-6, with D perhaps TRBD1 (6 bases). The CDR3 sequence is 17 residues long. Looked up from germline, CDR1 is LNHDA and CDR2 is SQIVND (reference sequence). V lost 4 bases to trimming and J lost 0 bases, with 13 bases between them. The CDR3 loop reads CASSKDRLSSGANVLTF. For the CDR3, the DNA is TGTGCCAGTAGTAAGGACAGACTAAGCTCTGGGGCCAACGTCCTGACTTTC.

The chain is built from TRBV30 and TRBJ1-1; D perhaps matches TRBD1 (6 bases). V lost 4 bases and J 5 bases, leaving 20 bases between the germline ends. Germline CDR1 is GTSNPN and CDR2 is SVGIG (reference sequence). CDR3 length: 15 amino acids. The CDR3 DNA reads TGTGCCTGGAACCAGCGGACAGCCCCGAGAACTGAAGCTTTCTTT. It encodes CAWNQRTAPRTEAFF.

The chain links TRBV7-8 to TRBJ2-3, with TRBD2 identical over 9 bases. The CDR3 has 16 amino acids. Germline V gene lookup returns CDR1 SGHVS and CDR2 FQNEAQ. V lost 3 bases to trimming and J lost 6 bases; unmatched junction nucleotides: 10. The CDR3 region is CASSLAGSGRSDTQYF. The CDR3 nucleotides read TGTGCCAGCAGCTTGGCGGGTAGCGGGAGATCCGATACGCAGTATTTT.

DNA for the CDR3: TGTGCCAGCAGCTTGCGGGGACTCGAAGAAGCTTTCTTT. Its protein product is CASSLRGLEEAFF. The chain combines TRBV5-8 with TRBJ1-1, with D possibly being TRBD1 (5 bases). The CDR3 sequence is 13 residues long. V gave up 1 base and J gave up 8 bases, with 12 bases separating them. Per germline, CDR1 SGHTS and CDR2 YDEGEE.

The chain recombines TRBV19 with TRBJ2-3, with 7 nucleotides matching TRBD1. Germline CDR1 is LNHDA and CDR2 is SQIVND (reference sequence). Germline trimming cut 5 bases from V and 1 base from J; bases unmatched to any gene: 3. CDR3 length equals 14 residues. CDR3 DNA sequence: TGTGCCAGTAGTCGCGGACAGGGCACAGATACGCAGTATTTT. Its protein product is CASSRGQGTDTQYF.

The chain is built from TRBV4-3 and TRBJ1-4; D is perhaps TRBD1 (5 bases). This CDR3 comprises 18 residues. The V and J ends lost 0 bases and 4 bases respectively, with 18 bases between them. Germline CDR1 is LGHNA and CDR2 is YSLEER. The CDR3 nucleotides read TGCGCCAGCAGCCAAGACCTCCCCCGGGGGGGTAGTAATGAAAAACTGTTTTTT. Its protein is CASSQDLPRGGSNEKLFF.

The chain employs TRBV6-5 and TRBJ1-3; D ambiguous. Germline CDR1 and CDR2: MNHEY and SVGAGI. The CDR3 is 14 amino acids. Trimming stripped 7 bases from V and 2 bases from J, with 12 bases between. CDR3 region: CASKPKRAGNTIYF. The CDR3 nucleotides read TGTGCCAGCAAACCTAAGAGGGCTGGAAACACCATATATTTT.